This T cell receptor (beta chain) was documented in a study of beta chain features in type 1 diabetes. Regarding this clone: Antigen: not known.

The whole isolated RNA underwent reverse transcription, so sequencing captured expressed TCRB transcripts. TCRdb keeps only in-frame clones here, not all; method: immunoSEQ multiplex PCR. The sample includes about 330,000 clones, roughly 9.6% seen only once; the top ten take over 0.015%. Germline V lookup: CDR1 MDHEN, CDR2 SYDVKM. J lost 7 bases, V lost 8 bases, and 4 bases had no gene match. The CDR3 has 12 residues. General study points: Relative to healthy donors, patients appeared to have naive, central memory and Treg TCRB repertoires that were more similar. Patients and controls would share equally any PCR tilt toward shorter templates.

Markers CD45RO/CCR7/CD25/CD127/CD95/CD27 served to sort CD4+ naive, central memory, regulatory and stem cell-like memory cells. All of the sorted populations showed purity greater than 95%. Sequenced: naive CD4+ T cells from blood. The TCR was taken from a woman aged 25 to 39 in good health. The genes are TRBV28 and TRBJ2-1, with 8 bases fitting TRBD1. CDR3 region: CASGQGANEQFF. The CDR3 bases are TGTGCCAGCGGCCAGGGGGCAAATGAGCAGTTCTTC.